These T cell receptor beta chains were read from a single sample in a study of shared clonotypes between healthy human individuals. Method: immunoSEQ multiplex PCR; TCRdb's copy keeps in-frame clones and lacks some. The sample records 1.5 million to 2.5 million clones, approximately 94% being singletons. The material sequenced was naive CD8+ T cells sorted from blood. The origin of the receptors is a man between 18 and 29 years old in good health. Each CDR3 is given with its conserved first and last residue. A D gene is named only where the DNA matches it firmly. Clone size, where shown, is once, few, many, or a class for clones that have expanded.

d_call	clone_size	v_call	j_call	cdr3_nt	cdr3_aa
TRBD1	NA	TRBV9	TRBJ2-5	TGTGCCAGCATGGGACAGGGGGAAGAGACCCAGTACTTC	CASMGQGEETQYF
NA	NA	TRBV27	TRBJ2-1	TGTGCCAGCAGTTTAGTACCAAGCTCCTACAATGAGCAGTTCTTC	CASSLVPSSYNEQFF
NA	NA	TRBV29-1	TRBJ1-2	TGCAGCGTTGAAGGGCCCCTGACAGACGGCTACACCTTC	CSVEGPLTDGYTF
NA	NA	TRBV28	TRBJ1-1	TGTGCCAGCAGTCCCCTTCCCGGGAGCACTGAAGCTTTCTTT	CASSPLPGSTEAFF
TRBD2	NA	TRBV7-9	TRBJ2-7	TGTGCCAGCAGCGATGGTGGGGGACTAGCGGGCAGCTCCTACGAGCAGTACTTC	CASSDGGGLAGSSYEQYF
NA	NA	TRBV6-5	TRBJ2-1	TGTGCCAGCAGCCAGGGGAAAAGCTCCTACAATGAGCAGTTCTTC	CASSQGKSSYNEQFF
NA	NA	TRBV27	TRBJ2-3	TGTGCCAGCAGTCCATCAGCGAGGACAGATACGCAGTATTTT	CASSPSARTDTQYF
TRBD2	NA	TRBV7-3	TRBJ2-3	TGTGCCAGCAGCCTAGCGGCGCCCACAGATACGCAGTATTTT	CASSLAAPTDTQYF
NA	NA	TRBV4-3	TRBJ2-3	TGCGCCAGCAGCCAAGATCTGAGGCAGGGGAAGACAGATACGCAGTATTTT	CASSQDLRQGKTDTQYF
NA	NA	TRBV27	TRBJ2-7	TGTGCCAGCAGTTTGTACGGGAGCACAATGTACGAGCAGTACTTC	CASSLYGSTMYEQYF
NA	NA	TRBV5-6	TRBJ2-7	TGTGCCAGCAGCTTTGACGGGGAAGAAGGGTACGAGCAGTACTTC	CASSFDGEEGYEQYF
NA	NA	TRBV7-9	TRBJ2-5	TGTGCCAGCAGTCAGGGTGAGACCCAGTACTTC	CASSQGETQYF
NA	once	TRBV28	TRBJ1-1	TGTGCCAGCAGTCCCCGTGGAGGAAACACTGAAGCTTTCTTT	CASSPRGGNTEAFF
NA	once	TRBV9	TRBJ2-1	TGTGCCAGCAGCCCAGAGGGAACCTCCTACAATGAGCAGTTCTTC	CASSPEGTSYNEQFF